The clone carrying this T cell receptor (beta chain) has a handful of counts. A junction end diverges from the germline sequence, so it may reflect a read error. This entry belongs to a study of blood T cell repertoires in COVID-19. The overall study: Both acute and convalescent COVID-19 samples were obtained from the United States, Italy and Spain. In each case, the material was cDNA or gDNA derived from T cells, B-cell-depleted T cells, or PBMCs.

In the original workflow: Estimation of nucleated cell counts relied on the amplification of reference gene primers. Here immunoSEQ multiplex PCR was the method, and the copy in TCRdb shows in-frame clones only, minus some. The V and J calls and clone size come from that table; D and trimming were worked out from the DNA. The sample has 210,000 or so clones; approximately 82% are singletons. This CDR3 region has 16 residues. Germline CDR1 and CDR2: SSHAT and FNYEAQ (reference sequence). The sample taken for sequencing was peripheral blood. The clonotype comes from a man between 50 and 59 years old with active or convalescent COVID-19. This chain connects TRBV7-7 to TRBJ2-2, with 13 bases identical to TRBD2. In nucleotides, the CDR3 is TGTGCTAGCAGTCCGCGGACTAGCGGGGGTCCCCGGGAGCTGTTTTTT. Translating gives CASSPRTSGGPRELFF.